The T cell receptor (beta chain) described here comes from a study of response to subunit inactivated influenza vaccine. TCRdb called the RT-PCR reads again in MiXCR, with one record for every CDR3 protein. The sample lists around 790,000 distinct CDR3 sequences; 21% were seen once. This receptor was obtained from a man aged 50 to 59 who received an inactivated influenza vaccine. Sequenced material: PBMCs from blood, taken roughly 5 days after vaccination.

Here the CDR3 reads CATSALGAVLAYEQYF. In nucleotides, the CDR3 is TGTGCCACCAGCGCCTTGGGAGCGGTACTGGCCTACGAGCAGTACTTC. The V gene is TRBV15, the J gene TRBJ2-7, with D tentatively TRBD2 (5 bases). V gave up 5 bases and J gave up 2 bases, with 19 bases separating them. The CDR3 covers 16 residues. Germline V gene lookup returns CDR1 LNHNV and CDR2 YYDKDF (reference sequence).